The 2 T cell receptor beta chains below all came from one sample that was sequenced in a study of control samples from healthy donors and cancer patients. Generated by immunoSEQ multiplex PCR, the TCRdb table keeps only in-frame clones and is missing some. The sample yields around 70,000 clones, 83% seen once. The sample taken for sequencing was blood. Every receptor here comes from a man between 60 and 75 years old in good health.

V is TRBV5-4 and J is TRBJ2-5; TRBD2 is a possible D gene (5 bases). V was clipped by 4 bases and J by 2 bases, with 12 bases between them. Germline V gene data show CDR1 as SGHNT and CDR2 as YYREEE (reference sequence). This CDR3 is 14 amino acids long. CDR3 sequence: CASSVELVQETQYF. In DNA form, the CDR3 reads TGTGCCAGCAGCGTCGAACTAGTACAAGAGACCCAGTACTTC.

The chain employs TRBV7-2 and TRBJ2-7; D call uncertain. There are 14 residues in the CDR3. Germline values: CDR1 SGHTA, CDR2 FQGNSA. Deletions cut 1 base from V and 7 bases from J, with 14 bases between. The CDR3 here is CASSLGRSAGEQYF. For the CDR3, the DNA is TGTGCCAGCAGCTTAGGTCGTTCAGCTGGGGAGCAGTACTTC.